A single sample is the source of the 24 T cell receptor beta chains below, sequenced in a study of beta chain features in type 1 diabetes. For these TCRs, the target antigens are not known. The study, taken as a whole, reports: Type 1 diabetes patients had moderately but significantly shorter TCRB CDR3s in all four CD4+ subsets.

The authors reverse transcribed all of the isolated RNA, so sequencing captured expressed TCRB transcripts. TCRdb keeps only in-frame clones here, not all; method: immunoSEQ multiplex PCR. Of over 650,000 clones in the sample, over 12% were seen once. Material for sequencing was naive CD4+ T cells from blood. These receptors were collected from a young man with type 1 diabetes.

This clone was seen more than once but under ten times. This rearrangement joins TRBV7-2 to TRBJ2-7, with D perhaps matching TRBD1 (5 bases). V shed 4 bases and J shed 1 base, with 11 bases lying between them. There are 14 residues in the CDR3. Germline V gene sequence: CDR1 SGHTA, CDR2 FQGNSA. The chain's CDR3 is CASSSFRESYEQYF. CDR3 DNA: TGTGCCAGCAGCTCATTCAGGGAATCCTACGAGCAGTACTTC.

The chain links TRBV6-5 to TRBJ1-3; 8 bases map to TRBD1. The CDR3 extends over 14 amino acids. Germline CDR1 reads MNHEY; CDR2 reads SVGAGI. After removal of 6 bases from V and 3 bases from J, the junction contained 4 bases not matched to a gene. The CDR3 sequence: CASSLGQDGNTIYF. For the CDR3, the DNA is TGTGCCAGCAGCTTGGGACAGGATGGAAACACCATATATTTT.

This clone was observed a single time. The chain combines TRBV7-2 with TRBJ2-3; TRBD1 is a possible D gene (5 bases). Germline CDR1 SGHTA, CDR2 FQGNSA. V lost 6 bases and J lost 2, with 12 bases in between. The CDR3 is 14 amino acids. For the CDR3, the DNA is TGTGCCAGCAGTAGTGGGGCGATCACAGATACGCAGTATTTT. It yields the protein CASSSGAITDTQYF. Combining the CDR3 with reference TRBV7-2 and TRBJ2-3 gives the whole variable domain GAGVSQSPSNKVTEKGKDVELRCDPISGHTALYWYRQSLGQGLEFLIYFQGNSAPDKSGLPSDRFSAERTGGSVSTLTIQRTQQEDSAVYLCASSSGAITDTQYFGPGTRLTVL.

CDR3 residues: CASSGFWGDGEQYF. The CDR3 nucleotides are TGTGCCAGCAGTGGTTTTTGGGGGGACGGCGAGCAGTACTTC. The V and J genes are TRBV6-5 and TRBJ2-7; possibly TRBD2 for D (6 bases). The CDR3 totals 14 residues. V lost 5 bases and J lost 6, with 17 bases in between. Germline CDR1 and CDR2: MNHEY and SVGAGI.

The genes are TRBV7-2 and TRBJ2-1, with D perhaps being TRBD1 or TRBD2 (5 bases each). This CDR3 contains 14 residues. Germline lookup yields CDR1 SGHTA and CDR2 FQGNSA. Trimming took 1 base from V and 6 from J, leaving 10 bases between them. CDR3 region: CASSLGDPGNEQFF. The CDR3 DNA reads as TGTGCCAGCAGCTTAGGGGACCCTGGCAATGAGCAGTTCTTC.

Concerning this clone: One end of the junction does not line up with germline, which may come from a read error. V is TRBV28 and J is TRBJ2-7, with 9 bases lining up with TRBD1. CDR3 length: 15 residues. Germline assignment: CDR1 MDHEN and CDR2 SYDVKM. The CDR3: CASSQTGGRSFEQYF. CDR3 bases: TGTGCCAGCAGCCAAACAGGGGGCAGATCCTTCGAGCAGTACTTC.

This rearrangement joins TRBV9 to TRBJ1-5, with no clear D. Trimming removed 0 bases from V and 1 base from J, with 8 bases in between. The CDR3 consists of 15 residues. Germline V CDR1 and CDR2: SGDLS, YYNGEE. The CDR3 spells CASSVEGLSNQPQHF. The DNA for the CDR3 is TGTGCCAGCAGCGTAGAAGGGTTGAGCAATCAGCCCCAGCATTTT.

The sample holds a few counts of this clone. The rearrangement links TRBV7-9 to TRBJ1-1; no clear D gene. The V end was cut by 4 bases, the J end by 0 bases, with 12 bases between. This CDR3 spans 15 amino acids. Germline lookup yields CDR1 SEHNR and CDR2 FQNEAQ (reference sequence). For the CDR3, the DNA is TGTGCCAGCAGCTCGGGAGAAAAAATGAACACTGAAGCTTTCTTT. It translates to CASSSGEKMNTEAFF.

CDR3 sequence (DNA): TGTGCTTTGGAAGAGGGGACAGGGGCAACCGCGCCGCGGTACTTC. Translated: CALEEGTGATAPRYF. The gene calls are TRBV30 and TRBJ2-7; 10 nucleotides line up with TRBD1. CDR1 GTSNPN and CDR2 SVGIG come from the germline V gene (reference sequence). This CDR3 spans 15 amino acids.

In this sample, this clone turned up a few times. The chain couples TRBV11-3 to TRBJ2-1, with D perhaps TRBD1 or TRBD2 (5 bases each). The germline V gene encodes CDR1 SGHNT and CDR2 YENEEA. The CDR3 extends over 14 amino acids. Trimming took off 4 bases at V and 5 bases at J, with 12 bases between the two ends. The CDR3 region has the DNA TGTGCCAGCAGCTACCGGGACGGTAACAATGAGCAGTTCTTC. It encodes CASSYRDGNNEQFF.

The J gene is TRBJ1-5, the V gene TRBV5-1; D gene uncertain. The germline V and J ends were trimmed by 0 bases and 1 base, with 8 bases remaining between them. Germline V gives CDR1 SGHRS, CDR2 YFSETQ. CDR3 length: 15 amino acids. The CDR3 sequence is CASSLEGRSNQPQHF. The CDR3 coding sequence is TGCGCCAGCAGCTTGGAGGGTAGGAGCAATCAGCCCCAGCATTTT.

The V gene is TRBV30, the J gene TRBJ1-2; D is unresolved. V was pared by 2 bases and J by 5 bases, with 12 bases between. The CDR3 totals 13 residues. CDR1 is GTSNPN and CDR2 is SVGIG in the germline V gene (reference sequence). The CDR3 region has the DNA TGTGCCTGGAGTCGGCTGGGCCGGTATGGCTACACCTTC. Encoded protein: CAWSRLGRYGYTF.

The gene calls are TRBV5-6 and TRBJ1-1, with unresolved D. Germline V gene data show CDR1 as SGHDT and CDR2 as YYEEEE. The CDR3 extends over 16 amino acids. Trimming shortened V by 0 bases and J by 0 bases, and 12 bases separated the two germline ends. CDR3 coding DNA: TGTGCCAGCAGCTTGGTACGGGGATCGGTGAACACTGAAGCTTTCTTT. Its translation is CASSLVRGSVNTEAFF.

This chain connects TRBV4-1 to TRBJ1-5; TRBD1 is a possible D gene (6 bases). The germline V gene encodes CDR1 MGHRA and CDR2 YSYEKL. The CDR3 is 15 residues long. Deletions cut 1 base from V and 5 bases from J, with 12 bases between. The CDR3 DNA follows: TGCGCCAGCAGCCAAGTGCAGAGACAGGATCAGCCCCAGCATTTT. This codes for CASSQVQRQDQPQHF.

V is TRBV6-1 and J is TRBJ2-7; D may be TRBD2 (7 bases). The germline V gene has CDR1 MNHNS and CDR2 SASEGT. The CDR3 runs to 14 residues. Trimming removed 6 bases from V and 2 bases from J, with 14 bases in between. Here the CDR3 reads CASRWEGGPYEQYF. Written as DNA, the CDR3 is TGTGCCAGCAGATGGGAGGGGGGACCCTACGAGCAGTACTTC.

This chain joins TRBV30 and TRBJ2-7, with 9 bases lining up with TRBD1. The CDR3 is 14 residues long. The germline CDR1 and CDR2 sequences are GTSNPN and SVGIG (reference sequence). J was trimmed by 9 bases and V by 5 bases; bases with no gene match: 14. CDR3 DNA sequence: TGTGCCTGGCAATTAACAGGGGGCGCAGCAGGGCAGTACTTC. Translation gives CAWQLTGGAAGQYF.

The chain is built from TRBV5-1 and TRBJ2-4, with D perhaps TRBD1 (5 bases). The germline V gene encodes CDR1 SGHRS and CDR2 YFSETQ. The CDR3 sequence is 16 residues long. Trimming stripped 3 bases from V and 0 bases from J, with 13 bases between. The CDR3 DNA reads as TGCGCCAGCAGCTGGGGCCCCATGGGAGCCAAAAACATTCAGTACTTC. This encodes CASSWGPMGAKNIQYF. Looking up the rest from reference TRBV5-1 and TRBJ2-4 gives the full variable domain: KAGVTQTPRYLIKTRGQQVTLSCSPISGHRSVSWYQQTPGQGLQFLFEYFSETQRNKGNFPGRFSGRQFSNSRSEMNVSTLELGDSALYLCASSWGPMGAKNIQYFGAGTRLSVL.

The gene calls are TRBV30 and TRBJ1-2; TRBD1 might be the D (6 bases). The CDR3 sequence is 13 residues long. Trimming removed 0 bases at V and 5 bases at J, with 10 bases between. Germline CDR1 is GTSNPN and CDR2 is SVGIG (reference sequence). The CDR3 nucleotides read TGTGCCTGGAGTGTAGGGGGGACTTATGGCTACACCTTC. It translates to CAWSVGGTYGYTF.

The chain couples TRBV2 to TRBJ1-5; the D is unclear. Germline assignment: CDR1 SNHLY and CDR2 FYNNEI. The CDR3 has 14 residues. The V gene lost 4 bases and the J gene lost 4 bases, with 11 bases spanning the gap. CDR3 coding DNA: TGTGCCAGCAGTGTAGAAACAGAGAATCAGCCCCAGCATTTT. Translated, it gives CASSVETENQPQHF.

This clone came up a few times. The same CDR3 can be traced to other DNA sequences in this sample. CDR3: CAWSSLQGNQPQHF. The CDR3 DNA sequence: TGTGCCTGGAGTTCCCTACAGGGTAATCAGCCCCAGCATTTT. This chain connects TRBV30 to TRBJ1-5; D is possibly TRBD1 (6 bases). Trimming removed 2 bases at V and 4 bases at J, with 12 bases between. The germline V gene has CDR1 GTSNPN and CDR2 SVGIG (reference sequence). The CDR3 loop spans 14 amino acids.

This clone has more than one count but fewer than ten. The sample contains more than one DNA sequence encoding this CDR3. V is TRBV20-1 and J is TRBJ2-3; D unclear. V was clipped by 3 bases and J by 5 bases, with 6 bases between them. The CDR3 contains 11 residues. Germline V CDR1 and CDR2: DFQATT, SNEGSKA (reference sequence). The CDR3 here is CSASGRDTQYF. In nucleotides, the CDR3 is TGCAGTGCTAGCGGGCGAGATACGCAGTATTTT.

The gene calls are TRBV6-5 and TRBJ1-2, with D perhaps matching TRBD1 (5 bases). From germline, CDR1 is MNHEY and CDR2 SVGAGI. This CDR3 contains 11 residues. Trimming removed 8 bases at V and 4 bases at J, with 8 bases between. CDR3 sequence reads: CASQGSYGYTF. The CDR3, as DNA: TGTGCCAGCCAGGGATCCTATGGCTACACCTTC.

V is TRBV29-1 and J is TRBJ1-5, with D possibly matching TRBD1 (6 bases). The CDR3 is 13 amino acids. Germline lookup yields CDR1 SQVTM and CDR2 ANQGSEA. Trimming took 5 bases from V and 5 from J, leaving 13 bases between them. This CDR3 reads CSVSTGPDQPQHF. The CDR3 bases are TGCAGCGTTTCGACAGGACCCGATCAGCCCCAGCATTTT.

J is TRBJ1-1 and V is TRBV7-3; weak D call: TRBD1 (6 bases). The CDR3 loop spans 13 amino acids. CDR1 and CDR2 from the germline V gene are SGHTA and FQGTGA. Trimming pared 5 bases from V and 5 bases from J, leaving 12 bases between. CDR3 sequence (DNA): TGTGCCAGCAGCGCACAGGGTAGGACTGAAGCTTTCTTT. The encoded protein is CASSAQGRTEAFF. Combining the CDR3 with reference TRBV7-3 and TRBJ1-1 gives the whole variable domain GAGVSQTPSNKVTEKGKYVELRCDPISGHTALYWYRQSLGQGPEFLIYFQGTGAADDSGLPNDRFFAVRPEGSVSTLKIQRTERGDSAVYLCASSAQGRTEAFFGQGTRLTVV.